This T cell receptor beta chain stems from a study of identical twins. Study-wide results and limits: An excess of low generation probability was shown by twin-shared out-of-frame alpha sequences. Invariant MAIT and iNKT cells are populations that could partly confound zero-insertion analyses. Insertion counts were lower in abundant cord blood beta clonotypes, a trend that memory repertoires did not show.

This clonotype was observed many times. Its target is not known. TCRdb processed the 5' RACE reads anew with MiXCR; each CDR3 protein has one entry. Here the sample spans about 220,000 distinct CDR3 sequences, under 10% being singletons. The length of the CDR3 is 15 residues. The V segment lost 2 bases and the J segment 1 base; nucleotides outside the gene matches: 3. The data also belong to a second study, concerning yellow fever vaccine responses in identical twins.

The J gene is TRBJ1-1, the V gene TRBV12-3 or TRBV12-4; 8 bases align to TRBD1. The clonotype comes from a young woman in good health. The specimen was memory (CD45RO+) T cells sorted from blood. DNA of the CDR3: TGTGCCAGCAGTTTATCCACAGGGGGGAACACTGAAGCTTTCTTT. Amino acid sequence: CASSLSTGGNTEAFF.